Presented here are 30 T cell receptor beta chains from one specimen sequenced in a study of cytomegalovirus exposure and HLA in healthy donors. Vbeta (60) and Jbeta (13) primers were used in the PCR. Libraries were prepared by immunoSEQ multiplex PCR; TCRdb keeps only in-frame clonotypes and omits some of them. The table records 150,000 to 200,000 clones, 55% to 65% of them present only once. Sequenced input: PBMCs. The receptors were sampled from a man aged 40-49 years in good health and CMV-seronegative.

J is TRBJ1-5 and V is TRBV6-1, with 7 bases matching TRBD1. The V segment lost 6 bases and the J segment 2 bases; nucleotides outside the gene matches: 1. This CDR3 is built from 13 residues. Germline CDR1 and CDR2: MNHNS and SASEGT. CDR3 in amino acids: CASRGTGNQPQHF. CDR3 DNA sequence: TGTGCCAGCAGGGGGACAGGCAATCAGCCCCAGCATTTT.

This clone was observed a few times. This sequence joins TRBV19 and TRBJ2-1; tentatively, D is TRBD2 (5 bases). V was trimmed by 6 bases and J by 0 bases, leaving 12 bases between them. The germline gives CDR1 LNHDA, CDR2 SQIVND (reference sequence). The CDR3 spans 15 residues. Here the CDR3 DNA reads TGTGCCAGTAGCAGAGGGCTATTCTCCTACAATGAGCAGTTCTTC. This encodes CASSRGLFSYNEQFF.

This clone was counted a few times. The V call is TRBV27, the J call TRBJ2-7, with 15 positions matching TRBD2. With V trimmed by 4 bases and J by 3 bases, 7 bases remained unmatched. The CDR3 is 17 residues long. Germline V lookup: CDR1 MNHEY, CDR2 SMNVEV (reference sequence). The CDR3 region has the DNA TGTGCCAGCAGTTCTAGGACTAGCGGGGGGGCCCTCTACGAGCAGTACTTC. Translating it yields CASSSRTSGGALYEQYF.

There are a few counts of this clone. Here the CDR3 DNA reads TGTGCCATCAGTGAAGATCGGGAGGTCAGCACTGAAGCTTTCTTT. It codes for CAISEDREVSTEAFF. The V gene is TRBV10-3, the J gene TRBJ1-1; no clear D gene. V was pared by 3 bases and J by 4 bases, with 15 bases between. The V gene's germline CDR1 is ENHRY and CDR2 SYGVKD. This CDR3 comprises 15 residues.

This clone has more than one count but fewer than ten. The chain joins TRBV28 to TRBJ2-5; a weak D match, TRBD2 (6 bases). This CDR3 has 15 amino acids. Germline V lookup: CDR1 MDHEN, CDR2 SYDVKM. V gave up 4 bases and J gave up 5 bases, with 17 bases separating them. The CDR3 spells CASSSYGGSGETQYF. The CDR3, as DNA: TGTGCCAGCAGTTCTTATGGGGGGTCCGGGGAGACCCAGTACTTC.

CDR3 DNA sequence: TGTGCCAGCTCCAGGGGGGATGGCTATGGCTACACCTTC. Translation gives CASSRGDGYGYTF. V usage is TRBV18 and J usage is TRBJ1-2, with 7 bases lining up with TRBD1. Trimming took 6 bases from V and 4 from J; bases not matched to a gene: 5. Germline V gene data show CDR1 as KGHSH and CDR2 as LQKENI. CDR3 length: 13 amino acids.

This chain's CDR3 is CASSKTGNLETQYF. Written as DNA, the CDR3 is TGTGCCAGCAGTAAGACAGGGAATCTCGAGACCCAGTACTTC. The chain combines TRBV6-5 with TRBJ2-5; TRBD1 aligns across 7 bases. Trimming at V came to 5 bases and at J to 5 bases, leaving 8 bases not matched to a gene. In germline, CDR1 is MNHEY, CDR2 SVGAGI. This CDR3 comprises 14 residues.

The rearrangement joins TRBV28 to TRBJ1-2; 8 bases fit TRBD1. Germline V gene lookup returns CDR1 MDHEN and CDR2 SYDVKM. This CDR3 region has 16 residues. Trimming took 5 bases from V and 4 from J; bases not matched to a gene: 12. This CDR3 reads CASSTLKDRVAYGYTF. The CDR3 DNA sequence: TGTGCCAGCAGTACCCTAAAGGACAGGGTTGCCTATGGCTACACCTTC.

The chain is built from TRBV23-1 and TRBJ2-3; the D gene is possibly TRBD2 (6 bases). TRBV23-1 is treated as an ORF (open reading frame) with a function not yet certain. The CDR3 spans 16 residues. V lost 0 bases, J lost 6 bases, and 16 bases lay in between. DNA for the CDR3: TGCGCCAGCAGTCAATCATCCCCTCCCCGGGAGGATACGCAGTATTTT. This sequence encodes CASSQSSPPREDTQYF.

CDR3 coding DNA: TGTGCCAGCAACACAAAAATGGTCGGGAATGAGCAGTTCTTC. Its protein product is CASNTKMVGNEQFF. V usage is TRBV27 and J usage is TRBJ2-1, with D unresolved. This CDR3 is 14 amino acids long. CDR1 MNHEY and CDR2 SMNVEV come from the germline V gene (reference sequence). Trimming took 7 bases from V and 7 from J, leaving 17 bases between them.

This chain links TRBV4-2 with TRBJ2-4; 9 bases match TRBD1. The junction had 6 bases not matched to a gene; V was cut back by 0 bases and J by 0 bases. The CDR3 totals 18 residues. The germline V gene encodes CDR1 LGHNA and CDR2 YNFKEQ. In DNA, the CDR3 is TGTGCCAGCAGCCAAGACCCGGACAGGGGCCTAGCCAAAAACATTCAGTACTTC. Its protein is CASSQDPDRGLAKNIQYF.

This clone was recorded once. The chain combines TRBV28 with TRBJ1-2; TRBD1 is a possible D gene (6 bases). The CDR3 covers 14 residues. Trimming shortened V by 5 bases and J by 4 bases, and 14 bases separated the two germline ends. CDR1 MDHEN and CDR2 SYDVKM come from the germline V gene. The DNA for the CDR3 is TGTGCCAGCAGTCCTAACAGGGACGGCTATGGCTACACCTTC. Translation: CASSPNRDGYGYTF.

The rearrangement joins TRBV4-1 to TRBJ1-6; D is possibly TRBD1 (6 bases). Trimming pared 1 base from V and 7 bases from J, leaving 14 bases between. Per the germline V gene, CDR1 is MGHRA and CDR2 is YSYEKL. CDR3 length: 16 residues. The chain's CDR3 is CASSQGSGARNSPLHF. The CDR3, as DNA: TGCGCCAGCAGCCAAGGGTCAGGGGCGCGAAATTCACCCCTCCACTTT.

Here the CDR3 reads CASTPGTGGSGNSPLHF. The CDR3 nucleotides read TGTGCCAGCACTCCCGGGACAGGGGGCTCGGGCAATTCACCCCTCCACTTT. This chain connects TRBV25-1 to TRBJ1-6; 12 bases line up with TRBD1. Trimming took 7 bases from V and 7 from J; bases not matched to a gene: 11. The CDR3 extends over 17 amino acids. Looked up from germline, CDR1 is MGHDK and CDR2 is SYGVNS.

This chain connects TRBV9 to TRBJ2-7; possibly TRBD1 for D (5 bases). Germline V lookup: CDR1 SGDLS, CDR2 YYNGEE. Between the trimmed V and J ends, which lost 0 bases and 4 bases, there was a span of 14 bases. The CDR3 consists of 15 residues. CDR3 nucleotides: TGTGCCAGCAGCGTAGGAGGACAAGGGTTTTACGAGCAGTACTTC. It encodes CASSVGGQGFYEQYF.

The J gene is TRBJ2-3, the V gene TRBV29-1, with a tentative D call TRBD2 (6 bases). V was pared by 7 bases and J by 5 bases, with 16 bases between. This CDR3 is 13 amino acids long. Per germline, CDR1 SQVTM and CDR2 ANQGSEA. Here the CDR3 reads CSAPGLEIDTQYF. As DNA, the CDR3 is TGCAGCGCCCCGGGACTGGAGATAGATACGCAGTATTTT.

V is TRBV28 and J is TRBJ2-4; TRBD1 matches 7 bases. CDR1 is MDHEN and CDR2 is SYDVKM in the germline V gene. This CDR3 has 17 residues. Trimming cost V 4 bases and J 2 bases; bases outside gene matches: 11. In DNA form, the CDR3 reads TGTGCCAGCAGTTCCAAAGGGGGCGCGGTGTCCAAAAACATTCAGTACTTC. It specifies CASSSKGGAVSKNIQYF.

V is TRBV20-1 and J is TRBJ2-1, with D hard to call. The CDR3 extends over 11 amino acids. Germline CDR1 reads DFQATT; CDR2 reads SNEGSKA (reference sequence). With 3 bases removed from V and 8 bases from J, the gap between germline ends came to 8 bases. CDR3 protein: CSASYSHEQFF. CDR3 DNA: TGCAGTGCTAGCTATTCCCATGAGCAGTTCTTC.

This clone was picked up a small number of times. V is TRBV19 and J is TRBJ2-7; 9 nucleotides match TRBD1. V shed 3 bases and J 3 bases; nucleotides not matched to a gene: 3. There are 14 residues in the CDR3. Germline CDR1 and CDR2: LNHDA and SQIVND (reference sequence). The CDR3 spells CASSMGDRDYEQYF. In DNA form, the CDR3 reads TGTGCCAGTAGTATGGGGGACAGGGACTACGAGCAGTACTTC.

This chain connects TRBV2 to TRBJ2-2, with 9 bases lining up with TRBD2. The CDR3 totals 16 residues. Germline V gene sequence: CDR1 SNHLY, CDR2 FYNNEI. The trim removed 4 bases at V and 4 bases at J, leaving 7 bases unmatched. Here the CDR3 DNA reads TGTGCCAGCAGTGGCGGGAGGGCCCTCATCACCGGGGAGCTGTTTTTT. Translated, it gives CASSGGRALITGELFF.

The rearrangement uses TRBV25-1 and TRBJ1-1; TRBD1 might be the D (5 bases). The length of the CDR3 is 16 residues. Per germline, CDR1 MGHDK and CDR2 SYGVNS. V was shortened by 5 bases and J by 2 bases, with 18 bases between the two germline ends. The CDR3 is CASSPFGGIRNTEAFF. CDR3 nucleotides: TGTGCCAGCAGTCCCTTCGGGGGGATCAGAAACACTGAAGCTTTCTTT.

The chain carries TRBV19 and TRBJ2-7; the D gene is possibly TRBD1 (5 bases). V lost 5 bases and J 3 bases, leaving 14 bases between the germline ends. The germline gives CDR1 LNHDA, CDR2 SQIVND (reference sequence). The CDR3 has 14 residues. This chain's CDR3 is CASSLSDRNYEQYF. In DNA, the CDR3 is TGTGCCAGTAGTCTTTCCGACAGAAACTACGAGCAGTACTTC.

The rearrangement uses TRBV4-1 and TRBJ2-7; 8 positions match TRBD1. This CDR3 has 16 amino acids. J was trimmed by 5 bases and V by 5 bases; bases with no gene match: 14. The V gene's germline CDR1 is MGHRA and CDR2 YSYEKL. The CDR3 reads CASSYGPGDRPHEQYF. CDR3 in DNA: TGCGCCAGCAGCTATGGCCCGGGGGACAGGCCCCACGAGCAGTACTTC.

This clone was counted a few times. This specimen includes other DNA sequences encoding the same CDR3. V and J are TRBV2 and TRBJ1-1, with D tentatively TRBD1 (6 bases). The CDR3 has 13 residues. V was cut by 4 bases and J by 1 base, with 7 bases left in between. The V gene's germline CDR1 is SNHLY and CDR2 FYNNEI. CDR3 region: CASSVQGNTEAFF. The CDR3 nucleotides read TGTGCCAGCAGTGTACAGGGGAACACTGAAGCTTTCTTT. Together with reference TRBV2 and TRBJ1-1, the CDR3 gives the full variable domain: EPEVTQTPSHQVTQMGQEVILRCVPISNHLYFYWYRQILGQKVEFLVSFYNNEISEKSEIFDDQFSVERPDGSNFTLKIRSTKLEDSAMYFCASSVQGNTEAFFGQGTRLTVV.

The V gene is TRBV21-1, the J gene TRBJ2-7; the table's D call of TRBD1 was not tested on the DNA. TRBV21-1 is described as a pseudogene. The CDR3 covers 15 residues. CDR3 DNA: TGTGCCAGCAGCAAAACGACAGGACCGTCCTACGAGCAGTACTTC. Its protein product is CASSKTTGPSYEQYF.

This clone appeared a few times. The J gene is TRBJ1-3, the V gene TRBV30, with D unclear. The ends were cut back, 2 bases at V and 6 bases at J, with 14 bases in the middle. The CDR3 length is 14 residues. Germline-derived CDR1 and CDR2 are GTSNPN and SVGIG (reference sequence). The CDR3 DNA reads as TGTGCCTGGAGTACGGGTTCGGGTCCAAACACCATATATTTT. This codes for CAWSTGSGPNTIYF. Full variable domain (missing parts from reference TRBV30 and TRBJ1-3): SQTIHQWPATLVQPVGSPLSLECTVEGTSNPNLYWYRQAAGRGLQLLFYSVGIGQISSEVPQNLSASRPQDRQFILSSKKLLLSDSGFYLCAWSTGSGPNTIYFGEGSWLTVV.

The J gene is TRBJ2-5, the V gene TRBV30; 8 bases fit TRBD2. The J call may be wrong; the DNA end is better matched by TRBJ2-7. CDR1 is GTSNPN, CDR2 SVGIG, per germline (reference sequence). This CDR3 comprises 14 residues. The chain's CDR3 is CAWRESGSSYEQYF. The CDR3 DNA sequence: TGTGCCTGGAGAGAAAGCGGGAGTAGCTACGAGCAGTACTTC.

This clone was seen a handful of times. This sequence joins TRBV11-3 and TRBJ2-5; 8 bases are a match to TRBD2. V lost 1 base and J lost 4; bases outside the gene matches: 8. The CDR3 has 16 amino acids. Germline V gene data show CDR1 as SGHNT and CDR2 as YENEEA. CDR3 loop: CASSLGRAGGPETQYF. DNA for the CDR3: TGTGCCAGCAGCTTAGGGCGGGCGGGGGGCCCAGAGACCCAGTACTTC.

The J gene is TRBJ1-3, the V gene TRBV18, with D unclear. CDR3 length equals 13 residues. CDR1 is KGHSH, CDR2 LQKENI, per germline. V gave up 2 bases and J gave up 3 bases, with 5 bases separating them. DNA of the CDR3: TGTGCCAGCTCACCAGCCAGTGGAAACACCATATATTTT. Translation: CASSPASGNTIYF.

The CDR3 DNA is TGTGCCAGCAGCTCCGGGACAAACCACTACAATGAGCAGTTCTTC. The encoded protein is CASSSGTNHYNEQFF. The V call is TRBV5-4, the J call TRBJ2-1; TRBD1 is a possible D gene (6 bases). The CDR3 loop spans 15 amino acids. The germline gives CDR1 SGHNT, CDR2 YYREEE (reference sequence). V was shortened by 3 bases and J by 3 bases, with 13 bases between the two germline ends. Full variable domain (remainder filled in from reference TRBV5-4 and TRBJ2-1): ETGVTQSPTHLIKTRGQQVTLRCSSQSGHNTVSWYQQALGQGPQFIFQYYREEENGRGNFPPRFSGLQFPNYSSELNVNALELDDSALYLCASSSGTNHYNEQFFGPGTRLTVL.